The 32 T cell receptor beta chains presented below share a single source sample, sequenced in a study of breast tumors, draining lymph nodes, adjacent tissues. TCRdb reanalysed the multiplex PCR reads using MiXCR and keeps one entry per CDR3 protein. The sample carries about 80,000 distinct CDR3 sequences, about 21% recorded once. The lymph nodes were axillary draining lymph nodes from breast cancer patients. The material sequenced was axillary lymph node tissue. These receptors all stem from a female donor with breast cancer. Some clones in this sample may be carry-over from other donors' samples.

This clonotype was counted at least ten times. The chain uses TRBV4-1 and TRBJ2-7; 10 positions match TRBD2. The germline V gene has CDR1 MGHRA and CDR2 YSYEKL. V dropped 5 bases and J dropped 3; count of bases not matched to a gene: 7. The CDR3 length is 15 residues. The CDR3 loop reads CASSKTSGIGYEQYF. CDR3 bases: TGCGCCAGCAGCAAAACTAGCGGGATTGGCTACGAGCAGTACTTC.

The chain combines TRBV12-3 or TRBV12-4 with TRBJ1-3; D is perhaps TRBD1 (5 bases). The CDR3 runs 15 residues. Trimming pared 4 bases from V and 4 bases from J, leaving 14 bases between. This CDR3 is CASSSRRGDGNTIYF. CDR3 bases: TGTGCCAGCAGTTCCCGAAGGGGTGACGGAAACACCATATATTTT.

This chain uses TRBV19 with TRBJ2-5; 10 bases fit TRBD2. The V and J ends lost 5 bases and 2 bases, in that order; junction bases with no gene match: 5. This CDR3 comprises 15 residues. The germline gives CDR1 LNHDA, CDR2 SQIVND (reference sequence). CDR3 amino acids: CASSRTSGDQETQYF. CDR3 nucleotide sequence: TGTGCCAGTAGTCGGACTAGCGGCGATCAAGAGACCCAGTACTTC.

This clonotype was seen more than once but under ten times. V usage is TRBV6-5 and J usage is TRBJ2-2, with D tentatively TRBD2 (6 bases). The CDR3 has 15 amino acids. In germline, CDR1 is MNHEY, CDR2 SVGAGI. Trimming removed 5 bases from V and 1 base from J, with 11 bases in between. The chain's CDR3 is CASSGRRGNTGELFF. CDR3 bases: TGTGCCAGCAGTGGCCGGCGGGGGAACACCGGGGAGCTGTTTTTT.

This clonotype showed up just a few times. CDR3 DNA: TGTGCCAGCAAGCGGGACAGGCGCACAGATACGCAGTATTTT. Its translation is CASKRDRRTDTQYF. V gene TRBV27 combines with J gene TRBJ2-3, with D maybe TRBD1 (8 bases). Trimming shortened V by 7 bases and J by 1 base, and 12 bases separated the two germline ends. This CDR3 has 14 amino acids. The V gene's germline CDR1 is MNHEY and CDR2 SMNVEV (reference sequence).

At least ten counts were recorded for this clonotype. This chain connects TRBV7-9 to TRBJ2-2, with D hard to call. The CDR3 is made up of 13 amino acids. Looked up from germline, CDR1 is SEHNR and CDR2 is FQNEAQ (reference sequence). Trimming cost V 4 bases and J 8 bases, with 11 bases left between them. Here the CDR3 DNA reads TGTGCCAGCAGCTCCGCGGTCCGTGGGGAGCTGTTTTTT. Translation: CASSSAVRGELFF.

This clonotype was counted many times. The chain joins TRBV20-1 to TRBJ2-2, with 11 bases identical to TRBD2. J was trimmed by 7 bases and V by 4 bases; bases with no gene match: 11. Germline CDR1 DFQATT, CDR2 SNEGSKA (reference sequence). There are 16 residues in the CDR3. Here the CDR3 DNA reads TGCAGTGCTAAGGGCCTAGCGGGAGGTCGGGTCGGGGAGCTGTTTTTT. As protein: CSAKGLAGGRVGELFF.

This clonotype was detected ten times or more. The chain is built from TRBV20-1 and TRBJ2-1; 10 bases line up with TRBD2. Trimming cost V 5 bases and J 9 bases; bases outside gene matches: 10. CDR1 DFQATT and CDR2 SNEGSKA come from the germline V gene (reference sequence). The CDR3 is 14 amino acids. The CDR3 reads CSAPGTSDLGEQFF. The DNA for the CDR3 is TGCAGTGCTCCCGGGACTAGCGATCTAGGTGAGCAGTTCTTC.

This clonotype has more than one count but fewer than ten. The rearrangement uses TRBV18 and TRBJ2-1; no reliable D call. This CDR3 has 13 residues. Germline CDR1 KGHSH, CDR2 LQKENI. The ends were cut back, 0 bases at V and 8 bases at J, with 8 bases in the middle. The CDR3 is CASSPPLGDEQFF. Here the CDR3 DNA reads TGTGCCAGCTCACCACCTCTAGGAGATGAGCAGTTCTTC.

This clonotype was counted at least ten times. The CDR3 loop reads CASSEASAGGRGNEQFF. CDR3 bases: TGTGCCAGCAGTGAAGCGAGCGCGGGTGGTCGGGGCAATGAGCAGTTCTTC. The chain uses TRBV6-1 and TRBJ2-1; possible D gene TRBD2, 5 bases. V gave up 0 bases and J gave up 6 bases, with 18 bases separating them. CDR1 and CDR2 from the germline V gene are MNHNS and SASEGT. CDR3 length: 17 residues.

The table lists this clonotype with many counts. V usage is TRBV20-1 and J usage is TRBJ2-3; D is undetermined. V was clipped by 5 bases and J by 3 bases, with 9 bases between them. Germline CDR1 reads DFQATT; CDR2 reads SNEGSKA (reference sequence). This CDR3 is built from 12 residues. This chain's CDR3 is CSAEPRTDTQYF. CDR3 in DNA: TGCAGTGCTGAGCCACGGACAGATACGCAGTATTTT.

This clonotype was observed at least ten times. V is TRBV24-1 and J is TRBJ1-5; D is undetermined. Germline CDR1 reads KGHDR; CDR2 reads SFDVKD. The ends were cut back, 4 bases at V and 3 bases at J, with 12 bases in the middle. The CDR3 is 15 residues long. CDR3 region: CATSEGRSVNQPQHF. The CDR3 coding sequence is TGTGCCACCAGTGAGGGTCGGTCAGTCAATCAGCCCCAGCATTTT.

This clonotype was seen repeatedly, ten times or more. V and J are TRBV7-8 and TRBJ2-7; possibly TRBD1 or TRBD2 for D (5 bases each). Per the germline V gene, CDR1 is SGHVS and CDR2 is FQNEAQ. Trimming took off 2 bases at V and 0 bases at J, with 11 bases between the two ends. This CDR3 has 15 amino acids. CDR3 sequence reads: CASSLRGPSSYEQYF. For the CDR3, the DNA is TGTGCCAGCAGCTTACGGGGACCTAGCTCCTACGAGCAGTACTTC. The variable domain in full, with the rest retrieved from reference TRBV7-8 and TRBJ2-7, is GAGVSQSPRYKVAKRGQDVALRCDPISGHVSLFWYQQALGQGPEFLTYFQNEAQLDKSGLPSDRFFAERPEGSVSTLKIQRTQQEDSAVYLCASSLRGPSSYEQYFGPGTRLTVT.

V is TRBV28 and J is TRBJ1-4; D possibly corresponds to TRBD1 (6 bases). V dropped 6 bases and J dropped 3 bases, with 17 bases sitting between them. Per the germline V gene, CDR1 is MDHEN and CDR2 is SYDVKM. The CDR3 is made up of 16 amino acids. CDR3 residues: CASSSRGRWANEKLFF. The CDR3 nucleotides are TGTGCCAGCAGCAGCAGGGGACGCTGGGCTAATGAAAAACTGTTTTTT.

In the case of this clonotype: A much bigger clone sits one base away, suggesting this may be a read error. This chain uses TRBV12-3 or TRBV12-4 with TRBJ2-2, with D tentatively TRBD1 or TRBD2 (5 bases each). This CDR3 has 15 amino acids. The CDR3 loop is CAGSTTWDHTGELFF. The CDR3 DNA reads TGTGCCGGCAGCACCACCTGGGACCACACCGGGGAGCTGTTTTTT.

This clonotype was seen many times. This rearrangement joins TRBV20-1 to TRBJ1-4, with TRBD1 matching 7 bases. Germline loops: CDR1 DFQATT, CDR2 SNEGSKA (reference sequence). The CDR3 is 13 amino acids. Trimming took 6 bases from V and 3 from J; bases not matched to a gene: 4. The CDR3 protein is CSAMTGSNEKLFF. DNA of the CDR3: TGCAGTGCCATGACAGGGTCTAATGAAAAACTGTTTTTT.

In its sample, this clonotype was seen many times. This chain uses TRBV20-1 with TRBJ2-3, with 8 bases fitting TRBD2. J lost 0 bases, V lost 0 bases, and 2 bases had no gene match. Per germline, CDR1 DFQATT and CDR2 SNEGSKA (reference sequence). The CDR3 covers 15 residues. The CDR3 DNA sequence: TGCAGTGCTAGAGATGTAGCGGGGAGCACAGATACGCAGTATTTT. Protein sequence: CSARDVAGSTDTQYF.

This clonotype was seen at least ten times. The chain is built from TRBV7-9 and TRBJ2-3; unclear D gene. V gave up 2 bases and J gave up 2 bases, with 11 bases separating them. In germline, CDR1 is SEHNR, CDR2 FQNEAQ (reference sequence). The length of the CDR3 is 15 residues. CDR3 amino acids: CASSLLERYTDTQYF. The CDR3 nucleotides read TGTGCCAGCAGCTTATTGGAACGGTACACAGATACGCAGTATTTT.

This clonotype has more than one count but fewer than ten. The chain combines TRBV6-5 with TRBJ2-5, with 10 bases lining up with TRBD2. Germline CDR1 and CDR2: MNHEY and SVGAGI. V was clipped by 5 bases and J by 5 bases; unmatched bases: 5. The CDR3 has 14 residues. CDR3 DNA sequence: TGTGCCAGCAGTCCTAGCGGGGGTTGGGAGACCCAGTACTTC. It is translated as CASSPSGGWETQYF.

CDR3 region: CASSQLGQGYGNTIYF. CDR3 nucleotide sequence: TGTGCCAGCAGCCAATTGGGACAGGGTTATGGAAACACCATATATTTT. The V and J genes are TRBV3-1 and TRBJ1-3; TRBD1 agrees at 9 bases. The length of the CDR3 is 16 residues. The germline V gene has CDR1 LGHDT and CDR2 YNNKEL (reference sequence). The V and J ends lost 2 bases and 3 bases, in that order; junction bases with no gene match: 5.

A note on this clonotype: A much larger clone lies one base from this, so it may be a read error. This chain joins TRBV4-2 and TRBJ2-3, with a tentative D call TRBD1 (5 bases). The V and J ends lost 4 bases and 2 bases respectively, with 13 bases between them. This CDR3 comprises 15 residues. Per the germline V gene, CDR1 is LGHNA and CDR2 is YNFKEQ. In DNA, the CDR3 is TGTGCCAGCAGCCGAATGGGGCGGCACACAGATACGCAGTATTTT. It translates to CASSRMGRHTDTQYF.

This clonotype came up many times. The V and J genes are TRBV5-1 and TRBJ2-2; the match to TRBD1 covers 8 bases. Germline CDR1 and CDR2: SGHRS and YFSETQ. The CDR3 has 14 amino acids. The J segment lost 1 base and the V segment lost 7 bases, leaving 3 bases of the junction unmatched. For the CDR3, the DNA is TGCGCCAGCTCCGGGACAGGGAACACCGGGGAGCTGTTTTTT. Protein sequence: CASSGTGNTGELFF.

This clonotype was seen repeatedly, ten times or more. This chain connects TRBV7-2 to TRBJ2-5; no definite D call. The V gene lost 6 bases and the J gene lost 5 bases, with 7 bases spanning the gap. Germline-derived CDR1 and CDR2 are SGHTA and FQGNSA. The CDR3 has 11 amino acids. CDR3 residues: CASRGLETQYF. CDR3 nucleotides: TGTGCCAGCAGGGGTTTGGAGACCCAGTACTTC.

Concerning this clonotype itself: Being one base from a much bigger clone, this may be a read error. The V call is TRBV5-1, the J call TRBJ2-3, with 7 bases matching TRBD2. With 1 base clipped from V and 5 bases from J, the junction kept 7 bases outside the gene matches. Germline V gene data show CDR1 as SGHRS and CDR2 as YFSETQ. The CDR3 extends over 15 amino acids. CDR3 region: CASSLTGGRQDTQYF. In nucleotides, the CDR3 is TGCGCCAGCAGCTTGACTGGCGGGAGACAAGATACGCAGTATTTT.

This clonotype was observed many times. This chain joins TRBV4-2 and TRBJ2-1, with D perhaps matching TRBD2 (7 bases). CDR1 and CDR2 (germline): LGHNA, YNFKEQ. The CDR3 length is 13 residues. Trimming took off 4 bases at V and 6 bases at J, with 10 bases between the two ends. The CDR3 is CASSLGGGNEQFF. CDR3 coding DNA: TGTGCCAGCAGCCTAGGGGGGGGCAATGAGCAGTTCTTC.

This clonotype appeared many times. V and J are TRBV5-4 and TRBJ2-7; D is ambiguous. Trimming removed 1 base at V and 1 base at J, with 9 bases between. Germline V gene lookup returns CDR1 SGHNT and CDR2 YYREEE (reference sequence). The CDR3 length is 14 residues. This chain's CDR3 is CASSLYTDSYEQYF. CDR3 sequence (DNA): TGTGCCAGCAGCTTGTATACAGATTCCTACGAGCAGTACTTC. Based on the CDR3 plus reference TRBV5-4 and TRBJ2-7, the full variable domain is ETGVTQSPTHLIKTRGQQVTLRCSSQSGHNTVSWYQQALGQGPQFIFQYYREEENGRGNFPPRFSGLQFPNYSSELNVNALELDDSALYLCASSLYTDSYEQYFGPGTRLTVT.

There are many counts of this clonotype. The chain links TRBV24-1 to TRBJ1-4; D remains unclear. Germline loops: CDR1 KGHDR, CDR2 SFDVKD. CDR3 length: 12 amino acids. Trimming pared 2 bases from V and 7 bases from J, leaving 4 bases between. CDR3 nucleotide sequence: TGTGCCACCAGTGATTCAAGTGAAAAACTGTTTTTT. Translation gives CATSDSSEKLFF.

This clonotype was detected ten times or more. J is TRBJ1-3 and V is TRBV19, with no clear D. Germline values: CDR1 LNHDA, CDR2 SQIVND (reference sequence). The CDR3 spans 16 residues. Trimming left V 1 base short and J 0 bases short, with 10 bases between. In DNA form, the CDR3 reads TGTGCCAGTAGTATAGCGGCCGGATTCTCTGGAAACACCATATATTTT. Protein product: CASSIAAGFSGNTIYF.

This clonotype showed up many times. V is TRBV18 and J is TRBJ2-2; D unresolved. The ends were cut back, 4 bases at V and 11 bases at J, with 5 bases in the middle. This CDR3 contains 10 residues. Germline loops: CDR1 KGHSH, CDR2 LQKENI. CDR3 residues: CASSRRELFF. CDR3 bases: TGTGCCAGCTCACGGCGCGAGCTGTTTTTT.

This clonotype appeared many times. Written as DNA, the CDR3 is TGTGCCAGTAGTACTCAGACAGACCTTTATGGCTACACCTTC. Protein: CASSTQTDLYGYTF. The V and J genes are TRBV19 and TRBJ1-2, with D possibly TRBD1 on 5 matching bases. Trimming took 4 bases from V and 5 from J, leaving 14 bases between them. The length of the CDR3 is 14 residues. CDR1 and CDR2 (germline): LNHDA, SQIVND (reference sequence).

On this clonotype itself: A much larger clone differs by one base, so this may be a read error. Since the CDR3 does not end with the conserved phenylalanine or tryptophan, this likely comes from a read error. The J gene is TRBJ2-1, the V gene TRBV3-1; D is perhaps TRBD2 (5 bases). The CDR3 extends over 12 amino acids. The V and J ends lost 3 bases and 8 bases respectively, with 8 bases between them. CDR1 is LGHDT and CDR2 is YNNKEL in the germline V gene (reference sequence). CDR3 amino acids: CASSHAGYEQFY. For the CDR3, the DNA is TGTGCCAGCAGCCATGCGGGCTATGAGCAGTTCTAC.

This chain's CDR3 is CASSELLDTQYF. The CDR3 DNA sequence: TGTGCCAGCTCAGAACTATTGGATACGCAGTATTTT. The chain is built from TRBV18 and TRBJ2-3; D remains ambiguous. V was clipped by 5 bases and J by 6 bases, with 9 bases between them. There are 12 residues in the CDR3. CDR1 is KGHSH, CDR2 LQKENI, per germline.